This TCR beta chain stems from a study of graft-versus-host responses after intestinal transplantation. Study-level background: The study gave all recipients anti-thymocyte globulin induction, then tacrolimus and steroids for two to three years. Study-wide results and limits: The highest levels of circulating GvH clones went along with early declines in HvG clones after transplant. Investigators detected GvH clones in recipient marrow, with some emerging earlier in ileum or blood.

Here immunoSEQ multiplex PCR was the method, and the copy in TCRdb shows in-frame clones only, minus some. Here the sample spans around 84,000 clones, under 85% being singletons. In regard to this clone: Its antigen is undetermined.

CDR3 length: 15 residues. The germline CDR1 and CDR2 sequences are MNHEY and SVGAGI. Trimming at V came to 7 bases and at J to 2 bases, leaving 10 bases not matched to a gene. The sequence came from a human donor who received an intestinal transplant. The chain links TRBV6-5 to TRBJ2-7, with 8 bases lining up with TRBD2. The specimen was unstimulated CD8+ T cells sorted from spleen or lymph node cells, collected before intestinal transplant. In nucleotides, the CDR3 is TGTGCCAGCACTCTCCGGCTGGGACTAGCCTACGAGCAGTACTTC. Amino acids: CASTLRLGLAYEQYF.